The rows below give T cell receptor beta chains drawn from one sample of a study of shared clonotypes between healthy human individuals. Using immunoSEQ multiplex PCR, the repertoire was profiled, and TCRdb retains in-frame clones only, with some absent. The data contain around 2,000,000 clones, approximately 94% of them seen just once; the ten biggest clones take up roughly 1.8%. Sequencing input: naive CD8+ T cells from PBMCs. The origin of the receptors is a man between 18 and 35 years old in good health. Some clones in this sample may be carry-over from other donors' samples. The CDR3 runs from the conserved cysteine through the conserved F or W. D genes are given only for firm matches. Clone size is not always given. Where it is, it says once, few, many or a class for expanded clones.

DNA: TGTGCCAGCAGGTTATACGGAACTCACTACGAGCAGTACTTC
CDR3: CASRLYGTHYEQYF
D: -
V: TRBV27
J: TRBJ2-7
size: once

DNA: TGTGCCAGCAGCTTGGAGGCTCCGGGACTGTACGAGCAGTACTTC
CDR3: CASSLEAPGLYEQYF
D: -
V: TRBV5-5
J: TRBJ2-7
size: -

DNA: TGTGCCAGCAGCCCGCCCCCGCAGGGGGCGGTTAATGAAAAACTGTTTTTT
CDR3: CASSPPPQGAVNEKLFF
D: TRBD1
V: TRBV7-9
J: TRBJ1-4
size: -

DNA: TGTGCCAGCAGAAACGGGACCGGTAATGAGCAGTTCTTC
CDR3: CASRNGTGNEQFF
D: -
V: TRBV6-5
J: TRBJ2-1
size: -

DNA: TGTGCCAGCGGGGATCGCCTCAATTTGGGCTACACCTTC
CDR3: CASGDRLNLGYTF
D: -
V: TRBV27
J: TRBJ1-2
size: few

DNA: TGTGCCAGCAGCTTGGTGCGGGAGGGCACCGGGGAGCTGTTTTTT
CDR3: CASSLVREGTGELFF
D: TRBD2
V: TRBV5-5
J: TRBJ2-2
size: -

DNA: TGTGCCAGTAGTCGTCGAAGGGATCTGAACACTGAAGCTTTCTTT
CDR3: CASSRRRDLNTEAFF
D: -
V: TRBV19
J: TRBJ1-1
size: -

DNA: TGTGCCAGCAGTCCAGCGGATAGCACAGATACGCAGTATTTT
CDR3: CASSPADSTDTQYF
D: -
V: TRBV2
J: TRBJ2-3
size: -

DNA: TGTGCCAGCAGCGTAGTAACTAGCGGGAGTACCGGGGAGCTGTTTTTT
CDR3: CASSVVTSGSTGELFF
D: TRBD2
V: TRBV9
J: TRBJ2-2
size: -

DNA: TGTGCCAGCAGCTTGACCCTAGCGGGAGGCTCCTCCTACGAGCAGTACTTC
CDR3: CASSLTLAGGSSYEQYF
D: TRBD2
V: TRBV11-3
J: TRBJ2-7
size: -

DNA: TGTGCCAGCAGTTTATCCATCGGGGCACACGAGCAGTACTTC
CDR3: CASSLSIGAHEQYF
D: -
V: TRBV28
J: TRBJ2-7
size: -

DNA: TGTGCCAGCAGCCTTACTGAACGGACTAGCGGACCCACAGATACGCAGTATTTT
CDR3: CASSLTERTSGPTDTQYF
D: TRBD2
V: TRBV28
J: TRBJ2-3
size: -

DNA: TGTGCCAGCAGTGGAGGACTAGCGGGAGGGCCGTCCTACAATGAGCAGTTCTTC
CDR3: CASSGGLAGGPSYNEQFF
D: TRBD2
V: TRBV2
J: TRBJ2-1
size: -

DNA: TGTGCCAGCCTCCAGACTAGCGGGGGCACAGATACGCAGTATTTT
CDR3: CASLQTSGGTDTQYF
D: TRBD2
V: TRBV13
J: TRBJ2-3
size: -

DNA: TGTGCCAGCAGCCCCGGGACTTCCTACAATGAGCAGTTCTTC
CDR3: CASSPGTSYNEQFF
D: -
V: TRBV28
J: TRBJ2-1
size: -

DNA: TGTGCCTGGAGTGGCGACAGGCTTTCCTCCTACGAGCAGTACTTC
CDR3: CAWSGDRLSSYEQYF
D: -
V: TRBV30
J: TRBJ2-7
size: -

DNA: TGTGCCAGCAGTTTCCTTCCGGGACAGGGGGGAGGCACTGAAGCTTTCTTT
CDR3: CASSFLPGQGGGTEAFF
D: TRBD1
V: TRBV28
J: TRBJ1-1
size: -

DNA: TGCGCCAGCAGCCAGGAGCCCGGGTTCACCAGCGGCCCCTACCCCCAGTACTTC
CDR3: CASSQEPGFTSGPYPQYF
D: -
V: TRBV4-1
J: TRBJ2-5
size: -

DNA: TGTGCCAGCAGTTTAGCCGGGACAGGGTGGGACACCGGGGAGCTGTTTTTT
CDR3: CASSLAGTGWDTGELFF
D: TRBD1
V: TRBV28
J: TRBJ2-2
size: -

DNA: TGCGCCAGCTCCCCCAGGCTGACCCCCTACGAGCAGTACTTC
CDR3: CASSPRLTPYEQYF
D: -
V: TRBV5-1
J: TRBJ2-7
size: -

DNA: TGTGCCAGCAGCACCCCCGGGACAGAGAAGCATTTT
CDR3: CASSTPGTEKHF
D: TRBD1
V: TRBV7-9
J: TRBJ1-5
size: -

DNA: TGTGCCAGCAGCCCCGGGACAGGGGGCTACGAGCAGTACTTC
CDR3: CASSPGTGGYEQYF
D: TRBD1
V: TRBV11-3
J: TRBJ2-7
size: -

DNA: TGTGCCATCAGCGGACAACCACGAGAGCAGTTCTTC
CDR3: CAISGQPREQFF
D: -
V: TRBV10-3
J: TRBJ2-1
size: -

DNA: TGTGCCAGCAGTTTCTGGGGGCAGGGTGAAGCTTTCTTT
CDR3: CASSFWGQGEAFF
D: -
V: TRBV27
J: TRBJ1-1
size: -

DNA: TGTGCCAGCAGTGATATGCTAGCGGCAGATACGCAGTATTTT
CDR3: CASSDMLAADTQYF
D: TRBD2
V: TRBV6-1
J: TRBJ2-3
size: -

DNA: TGTGCCAGCAGCGTGACAGAGGTCAATACGCAGTATTTT
CDR3: CASSVTEVNTQYF
D: -
V: TRBV9
J: TRBJ2-3
size: -

DNA: TGTGCCATCAGTGAGTCTACAGGGGGCCCCTATGGCTACACCTTC
CDR3: CAISESTGGPYGYTF
D: TRBD1
V: TRBV10-3
J: TRBJ1-2
size: -

DNA: TGTGCCAGCGGCCACAGGGTTGGGGCTTTCTTT
CDR3: CASGHRVGAFF
D: -
V: TRBV27
J: TRBJ1-1
size: -

DNA: TGTGCCAGCAGCGCCCGACTAGCGGGAGGGCGAGAGCAGTTCTTC
CDR3: CASSARLAGGREQFF
D: TRBD2
V: TRBV9
J: TRBJ2-1
size: -

DNA: TGCGCCAGCCGGACTACAATATCCTACAATGAGCAGTTCTTC
CDR3: CASRTTISYNEQFF
D: -
V: TRBV5-1
J: TRBJ2-1
size: once

DNA: TGTGCCAGCAGCCCCGGCCCTGGAGGGGCCGGGGAGCAGTACTTC
CDR3: CASSPGPGGAGEQYF
D: -
V: TRBV7-2
J: TRBJ2-7
size: -

DNA: TGTGCCACCAGCAGAGGGGCGGGAATCTACGAGCAGTACTTC
CDR3: CATSRGAGIYEQYF
D: -
V: TRBV15
J: TRBJ2-7
size: -

DNA: TGCGCCAGCAGCCAAGAGGGGGTGAATTGGGTCAGCTCCTACGAGCAGTACTTC
CDR3: CASSQEGVNWVSSYEQYF
D: -
V: TRBV4-1
J: TRBJ2-7
size: -

DNA: TGTGCCAGCAGCCCCCCCGGGGCGGGCATCTATGGCTACACCTTC
CDR3: CASSPPGAGIYGYTF
D: -
V: TRBV16
J: TRBJ1-2
size: -

DNA: TGTGCCAGCAGCTTAGTGGGCAGGTGGGAGGAGACCCAGTACTTC
CDR3: CASSLVGRWEETQYF
D: -
V: TRBV7-9
J: TRBJ2-5
size: -

DNA: TGCGCCAGCAGCCAACCACGAAACAACATCGTTCCCTCCCATTATGGCTACACCTTC
CDR3: CASSQPRNNIVPSHYGYTF
D: -
V: TRBV4-1
J: TRBJ1-2
size: -

DNA: TGTGCCAGCAGTTTAGGCCCCTCATACGAGCAGTACTTC
CDR3: CASSLGPSYEQYF
D: -
V: TRBV27
J: TRBJ2-7
size: -

DNA: TGTGCCAGCAGCTTCTGGGGGATTACAGATACGCAGTATTTT
CDR3: CASSFWGITDTQYF
D: -
V: TRBV5-4
J: TRBJ2-3
size: -

DNA: TGCGCCAGCAGCCCCGGACAGTGGAGTGCGAACACTGAAGCTTTCTTT
CDR3: CASSPGQWSANTEAFF
D: -
V: TRBV4-1
J: TRBJ1-1
size: -

DNA: TGCGCCAGCAGCCCCGACAGGCTCTCACGTAATGAAAAACTGTTTTTT
CDR3: CASSPDRLSRNEKLFF
D: -
V: TRBV5-1
J: TRBJ1-4
size: -

DNA: TGCGCCAGCAGGCATCGCCCGGGGGTGGATGAGCAGTTCTTC
CDR3: CASRHRPGVDEQFF
D: -
V: TRBV5-1
J: TRBJ2-1
size: -

DNA: TGTGCCAGCAGCCAAGCAACGGAGAACACCATATATTTT
CDR3: CASSQATENTIYF
D: -
V: TRBV11-1
J: TRBJ1-3
size: -

DNA: TGTGCCAGCAGCGGGGGGACGGACAATGAGCAGTTCTTC
CDR3: CASSGGTDNEQFF
D: -
V: TRBV9
J: TRBJ2-1
size: -

DNA: TGCGCCAGCAGCCAAGTTGAGAGGGTAGCGGGGGGCTCCTACGAGCAGTACTTC
CDR3: CASSQVERVAGGSYEQYF
D: TRBD2
V: TRBV4-1
J: TRBJ2-7
size: -

DNA: TGTGCCAGCTCACCGAACAGGGGGGTCCAGGAGGGTAATGAGCAGTTCTTC
CDR3: CASSPNRGVQEGNEQFF
D: TRBD1
V: TRBV18
J: TRBJ2-1
size: -

DNA: TGTGCCAGCAGCGTAGATGGCGGTAGCTCCTACGAGCAGTACTTC
CDR3: CASSVDGGSSYEQYF
D: -
V: TRBV9
J: TRBJ2-7
size: -

DNA: TGTGCCAGCAGAACTTCGACAGGGTTGAACGGGGAGCTGTTTTTT
CDR3: CASRTSTGLNGELFF
D: TRBD1
V: TRBV6-1
J: TRBJ2-2
size: -

DNA: TGTGCCAGCAGCCAAGATCCCCTCAGGGTGAACACTGAAGCTTTCTTT
CDR3: CASSQDPLRVNTEAFF
D: -
V: TRBV14
J: TRBJ1-1
size: -

DNA: TGTGCCAGCAGTTTATCCAGGGGGCGCACAGATACGCAGTATTTT
CDR3: CASSLSRGRTDTQYF
D: TRBD1
V: TRBV27
J: TRBJ2-3
size: -

DNA: TGTGCCAGCAGGGCCACGGCGCAGGGTCTGACAGATACGCAGTATTTT
CDR3: CASRATAQGLTDTQYF
D: -
V: TRBV7-3
J: TRBJ2-3
size: -

DNA: TGTGCCAGCAGCTGGGGAGCTAGCGGGAAATTTACAGATACGCAGTATTTT
CDR3: CASSWGASGKFTDTQYF
D: TRBD2
V: TRBV28
J: TRBJ2-3
size: -

DNA: TGTGCCAGCAGTTCGGTCCCAGGCACCGGGGAGCTGTTTTTT
CDR3: CASSSVPGTGELFF
D: -
V: TRBV5-4
J: TRBJ2-2
size: -

DNA: TGTGCCACTACACGGCGCGCGGGAGGTAGTAGAGAGACCCAGTACTTC
CDR3: CATTRRAGGSRETQYF
D: TRBD2
V: TRBV6-8
J: TRBJ2-5
size: -

DNA: TGTGCCAGCATCCTTGTAGATACGCAGTATTTT
CDR3: CASILVDTQYF
D: -
V: TRBV2
J: TRBJ2-3
size: -

DNA: TGTGCCAGCAGCTTAGCAGGAAGGAGGGACACCGGGGAGCTGTTTTTT
CDR3: CASSLAGRRDTGELFF
D: -
V: TRBV7-9
J: TRBJ2-2
size: -